This TCR beta chain is from a study of blood T cell repertoires in COVID-19. Germline V gene data show CDR1 as SEHNR and CDR2 as FQNEAQ (reference sequence). With V trimmed by 5 bases and J by 0 bases, 11 bases remained unmatched. This CDR3 is built from 18 residues. Sequencing was performed with immunoSEQ multiplex PCR; in TCRdb, only in-frame clones are kept and a portion is missing. This table has approximately 100,000 clones, about four fifths appearing once. The sample was peripheral blood. The TCR comes from a woman in her sixties with acute or convalescent COVID-19. The chain combines TRBV7-9 with TRBJ2-1, with TRBD2 matching 9 bases. The CDR3 loop reads CASSTNGLRGGSYNEQFF. For the CDR3, the DNA is TGTGCCAGCAGCACAAATGGGTTGCGGGGGGGCTCCTACAATGAGCAGTTCTTC.